Shown below are 26 T cell receptor beta chains from a single sample sequenced in a study of blood T cell repertoires in COVID-19. Some clones are missing from TCRdb's copy, which holds only in-frame ones; the method was immunoSEQ multiplex PCR. The sample shows over 130,000 clones, roughly four fifths of them seen only once. The source material was PBMCs or T cells enriched from blood (not recorded which). These receptors originate from a woman between 18 and 29 years old who had been exposed to COVID-19.

This chain joins TRBV25-1 and TRBJ2-7; TRBD1 agrees at 10 bases. Germline V gene sequence: CDR1 MGHDK, CDR2 SYGVNS. J gave up 1 base and V 7 bases, and 4 bases lay outside the gene matches. The CDR3 loop spans 14 amino acids. The CDR3 bases are TGTGCCAGCACCCCGGGACAGGGGTCCTACGAGCAGTACTTC. It specifies CASTPGQGSYEQYF.

This chain links TRBV6-4 with TRBJ1-6, with D possibly matching TRBD1 (5 bases). CDR3 length equals 15 residues. CDR1 and CDR2 from the germline V gene are MRHNA and SNTAGT. With 7 bases removed from V and 7 bases from J, the gap between germline ends came to 17 bases. CDR3 sequence reads: CASKSRGIGNSPLHF. CDR3 in DNA: TGTGCCAGCAAATCCCGGGGGATAGGAAATTCACCCCTCCACTTT.

The chain is built from TRBV12-3 or TRBV12-4 and TRBJ1-2; D ambiguous. The length of the CDR3 is 13 residues. V was shortened by 4 bases and J by 6 bases, with 12 bases between the two germline ends. CDR3 DNA: TGTGCCAGCAGTTCCCGCCGGGGAGATGGCTACACCTTC. It yields the protein CASSSRRGDGYTF.

The chain uses TRBV7-9 and TRBJ2-3, with TRBD1 matching over 9 bases. This CDR3 contains 16 residues. From germline, CDR1 is SEHNR and CDR2 FQNEAQ (reference sequence). J lost 5 bases, V lost 4 bases, and 10 bases had no gene match. CDR3: CASSSTRQGGIDTQYF. The CDR3 DNA is TGTGCCAGCAGCTCCACGAGACAGGGGGGGATAGATACGCAGTATTTT.

The V gene is TRBV6-1, the J gene TRBJ1-1; the D is unclear. Germline-derived CDR1 and CDR2 are MNHNS and SASEGT. Trimming pared 0 bases from V and 1 base from J, leaving 12 bases between. This CDR3 is built from 16 residues. The CDR3 DNA follows: TGTGCCAGCAGTGAAGCCACTTTAGCCCCGAACACTGAAGCTTTCTTT. It encodes CASSEATLAPNTEAFF.

The gene calls are TRBV4-1 and TRBJ2-5, with 7 bases lining up with TRBD2. V shed 0 bases, J shed 4 bases, and the junction held 2 bases outside the gene matches. CDR1 and CDR2 from the germline V gene are MGHRA and YSYEKL. The CDR3 is 14 residues long. The CDR3 DNA sequence: TGCGCCAGCAGCCAAGAGGTAGCGGGAGAGACCCAGTACTTC. As protein: CASSQEVAGETQYF.

This rearrangement joins TRBV7-3 to TRBJ2-5; maybe TRBD1 (6 bases). Trimming took 1 base from V and 5 from J, leaving 14 bases between them. The CDR3 contains 15 residues. CDR1 SGHTA and CDR2 FQGTGA come from the germline V gene. CDR3 amino acids: CASSLIGGTGETQYF. The DNA of the CDR3 is TGTGCCAGCAGCTTAATTGGGGGCACGGGGGAGACCCAGTACTTC.

This chain uses TRBV18 with TRBJ1-2; tentatively, D is TRBD1 (6 bases). This CDR3 region has 16 residues. The germline V gene encodes CDR1 KGHSH and CDR2 LQKENI. Trimming took off 6 bases at V and 3 bases at J, with 20 bases between the two ends. The CDR3 sequence is CASSPGTPSLHYGYTF. CDR3 in DNA: TGTGCCAGCTCCCCTGGGACACCCTCCTTGCACTATGGCTACACCTTC.

This clone was picked up a small number of times. The chain joins TRBV28 to TRBJ2-7; 9 nucleotides align to TRBD1. This CDR3 region has 15 residues. V was pared by 5 bases and J by 4 bases, with 9 bases of the junction left unmatched. Germline V CDR1 and CDR2: MDHEN, SYDVKM. This chain's CDR3 is CASSTPGQGWYEQYF. In DNA, the CDR3 is TGTGCCAGCAGTACCCCGGGACAGGGTTGGTACGAGCAGTACTTC.

The chain couples TRBV7-9 to TRBJ2-1, with 10 bases identical to TRBD2. This CDR3 spans 19 amino acids. The ends lost 1 base at V and 6 bases at J; junction bases unmatched: 15. The germline V gene encodes CDR1 SEHNR and CDR2 FQNEAQ (reference sequence). The CDR3 loop is CASSLDYGSGRARVNEQFF. DNA of the CDR3: TGTGCCAGCAGCTTAGACTATGGGAGCGGGAGGGCCCGGGTCAATGAGCAGTTCTTC.

The chain employs TRBV4-1 and TRBJ1-5, with a tentative D call TRBD1 (6 bases). Looked up from germline, CDR1 is MGHRA and CDR2 is YSYEKL. CDR3 length: 15 amino acids. Trimming left V 1 base short and J 6 bases short, with 13 bases between. CDR3 in amino acids: CASSQAQGFSQPQHF. Written as DNA, the CDR3 is TGCGCCAGCAGCCAAGCACAGGGTTTCAGTCAGCCCCAGCATTTT.

The V gene is TRBV7-8, the J gene TRBJ2-3, with 7 bases matching TRBD2. Germline CDR1 reads SGHVS; CDR2 reads FQNEAQ. CDR3 length: 17 amino acids. J gave up 0 bases and V 5 bases, and 11 bases lay outside the gene matches. CDR3 region: CASSGGPGGVSTDTQYF. Written as DNA, the CDR3 is TGTGCCAGCAGCGGAGGGCCGGGAGGCGTAAGCACAGATACGCAGTATTTT.

CDR3 nucleotide sequence: TGTGCCAGCAGCCAGCAAGCGACTAGGACCCTCAATGAGCAGTTCTTC. Encoded protein: CASSQQATRTLNEQFF. The chain recombines TRBV4-2 with TRBJ2-1; weak D call: TRBD2 (6 bases). CDR3 length: 16 amino acids. The germline V gene has CDR1 LGHNA and CDR2 YNFKEQ. The ends were cut back, 3 bases at V and 6 bases at J, with 18 bases in the middle.

V and J are TRBV7-8 and TRBJ2-7; 8 bases map to TRBD1. Trimming took 4 bases from V and 1 from J; bases not matched to a gene: 9. CDR3 length: 16 amino acids. Germline V CDR1 and CDR2: SGHVS, FQNEAQ. The CDR3 region has the DNA TGTGCCAGCAGCTCAGTCGTAGGGACAGGTTCCTACGAGCAGTACTTC. It encodes CASSSVVGTGSYEQYF.

The chain combines TRBV9 with TRBJ1-2; TRBD1 is a possible D gene (5 bases). Germline V gene data show CDR1 as SGDLS and CDR2 as YYNGEE. There are 18 residues in the CDR3. Trimming removed 3 bases at V and 5 bases at J, with 26 bases between. In nucleotides, the CDR3 is TGTGCCAGCAGCGCCGAGTACAGGCCCACTCAAGATTTATATGGCTACACCTTC. The encoded protein is CASSAEYRPTQDLYGYTF.

The J gene is TRBJ1-5, the V gene TRBV2, with a weak D call TRBD1 (6 bases). The V gene lost 8 bases and the J gene lost 5 bases, with 10 bases spanning the gap. This CDR3 is built from 12 residues. Germline V gene sequence: CDR1 SNHLY, CDR2 FYNNEI. The CDR3 bases are TGTGCCAGCGGTAACAGGGATCAGCCCCAGCATTTT. Protein sequence: CASGNRDQPQHF.

The rearrangement links TRBV10-3 to TRBJ1-2, with 7 positions matching TRBD1. Per germline, CDR1 ENHRY and CDR2 SYGVKD. The length of the CDR3 is 15 residues. Trimming took 4 bases from V and 3 from J; bases not matched to a gene: 8. The CDR3 is CAISGNTGAYYGYTF. In DNA, the CDR3 is TGTGCCATCAGTGGTAATACAGGGGCCTACTATGGCTACACCTTC.

This chain uses TRBV10-3 with TRBJ1-1, with TRBD1 matching over 7 bases. Germline CDR1 and CDR2: ENHRY and SYGVKD. CDR3 size: 18 residues. V trimming: 6 bases; J trimming: 1 base; junction bases outside the gene matches: 17. CDR3 nucleotides: TGTGCCATCAGGAACAACTCTCCCCGACAGGGATGGAACACTGAAGCTTTCTTT. It specifies CAIRNNSPRQGWNTEAFF.

The genes are TRBV16 and TRBJ2-7; D ambiguous. Germline CDR1 is KGHSY and CDR2 is FQNENV. The CDR3 is made up of 15 amino acids. V was trimmed by 0 bases and J by 6 bases, leaving 15 bases between them. This chain's CDR3 is CASSQSRHRGGEQYF. DNA of the CDR3: TGTGCCAGCAGCCAATCCCGGCATAGAGGTGGCGAGCAGTACTTC.

This clone was seen a few times. The chain recombines TRBV5-1 with TRBJ2-5; 12 bases match TRBD2. The V gene end was trimmed by 0 bases and the J gene end by 2 bases; junction bases not matched to a gene: 8. CDR3 length equals 18 residues. Germline values: CDR1 SGHRS, CDR2 YFSETQ. Written as DNA, the CDR3 is TGCGCCAGCAGCTTGGCCCCATTGACTAGCGGGGGACAAGAGACCCAGTACTTC. Protein: CASSLAPLTSGGQETQYF.

V and J are TRBV27 and TRBJ2-1; perhaps TRBD2 as D (6 bases). The CDR3 contains 14 residues. The V gene lost 6 bases and the J gene lost 8 bases, with 17 bases spanning the gap. Per germline, CDR1 MNHEY and CDR2 SMNVEV (reference sequence). The CDR3 protein is CASRTTSFGDEQFF. The CDR3 region has the DNA TGTGCCAGCAGAACGACTAGTTTCGGCGATGAGCAGTTCTTC.

This chain joins TRBV7-2 and TRBJ1-5, with 7 bases identical to TRBD1. The germline V gene encodes CDR1 SGHTA and CDR2 FQGNSA. V dropped 1 base and J dropped 6; count of bases not matched to a gene: 3. The CDR3 consists of 14 residues. The CDR3 protein is CASSLERGLQPQHF. CDR3 nucleotide sequence: TGTGCCAGCAGCTTAGAAAGGGGGCTTCAGCCCCAGCATTTT.

The chain recombines TRBV6-4 with TRBJ2-3, with 7 bases identical to TRBD1. The germline V gene has CDR1 MRHNA and CDR2 SNTAGT. Trimming at V came to 3 bases and at J to 3 bases, leaving 6 bases not matched to a gene. This CDR3 has 15 residues. CDR3 region: CASSEKGGSTDTQYF. CDR3 DNA sequence: TGTGCCAGCAGTGAAAAAGGGGGCAGTACAGATACGCAGTATTTT.

V gene TRBV7-2 combines with J gene TRBJ1-3; D is perhaps TRBD1 (5 bases). From germline, CDR1 is SGHTA and CDR2 FQGNSA. CDR3 size: 15 residues. Trimming shortened V by 3 bases and J by 0 bases, and 9 bases separated the two germline ends. This CDR3 is CASSFRRGSGNTIYF. CDR3 nucleotide sequence: TGTGCCAGCAGCTTTAGGAGGGGCTCTGGAAACACCATATATTTT.

On this clone itself: Germline and junction disagree at one end, which may indicate a read error. The chain's CDR3 is CASSAGTALFF. CDR3 nucleotide sequence: TGTGCCAGCAGCGCGGGGACAGCCCTTTTCTTC. V is TRBV25-1 and J is TRBJ1-2; TRBD1 matches 7 bases. From germline, CDR1 is MGHDK and CDR2 SYGVNS. The CDR3 extends over 11 amino acids.

The chain couples TRBV29-1 to TRBJ2-7; TRBD1 agrees at 9 bases. V dropped 5 bases and J dropped 4; count of bases not matched to a gene: 6. This CDR3 spans 13 amino acids. Germline CDR1 SQVTM, CDR2 ANQGSEA. The DNA of the CDR3 is TGCAGCGTTCACACGGGACAGGGTTACGAGCAGTACTTC. Translating gives CSVHTGQGYEQYF.